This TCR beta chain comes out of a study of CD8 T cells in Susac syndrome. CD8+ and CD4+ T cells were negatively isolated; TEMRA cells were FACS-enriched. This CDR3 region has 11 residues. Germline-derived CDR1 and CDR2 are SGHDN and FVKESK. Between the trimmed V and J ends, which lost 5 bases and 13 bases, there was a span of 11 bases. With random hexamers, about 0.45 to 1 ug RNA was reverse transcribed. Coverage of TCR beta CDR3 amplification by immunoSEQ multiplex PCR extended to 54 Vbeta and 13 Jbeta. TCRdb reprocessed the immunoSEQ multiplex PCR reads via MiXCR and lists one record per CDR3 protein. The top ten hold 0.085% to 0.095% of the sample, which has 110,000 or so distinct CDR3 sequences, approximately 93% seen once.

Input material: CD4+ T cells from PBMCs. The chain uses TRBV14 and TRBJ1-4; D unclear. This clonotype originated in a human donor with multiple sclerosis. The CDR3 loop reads CASSAGERLFF. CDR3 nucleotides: TGTGCCAGCAGCGCGGGCGAGCGACTGTTTTTT.